One sample yielded the 29 T cell receptor beta chains listed below, sequenced in a study of shared T cell receptors in the human thymus. TCRdb's copy holds only in-frame clones and misses some; the assay was immunoSEQ multiplex PCR. The sample lists 700,000 to 750,000 clones; 75% to 90% were seen once. This sample was shared with a second study, whose subject was human thymus T cells.

Material: thymocytes. Receptors were obtained from a girl under three years old with a congenital heart defect.

The chain uses TRBV4-3 and TRBJ1-1, with D possibly TRBD1 on 5 matching bases. The length of the CDR3 is 15 residues. Between the trimmed V and J ends, which lost 0 bases and 0 bases, there was a span of 8 bases. Germline CDR1 reads LGHNA; CDR2 reads YSLEER. In DNA, the CDR3 is TGCGCCAGCAGCCAAGAGAAGGGGATGAACACTGAAGCTTTCTTT. The encoded protein is CASSQEKGMNTEAFF.

The rearrangement joins TRBV6-5 to TRBJ1-1; maybe TRBD1 (5 bases). This CDR3 spans 16 amino acids. CDR1 and CDR2 from the germline V gene are MNHEY and SVGAGI. The V end lost 0 bases, the J end lost 3 bases, and 14 bases lay between the germline ends. CDR3 sequence reads: CASSYSNGEGYTEAFF. CDR3 bases: TGTGCCAGCAGTTACTCGAACGGGGAGGGGTACACTGAAGCTTTCTTT.

The rearrangement joins TRBV4-1 to TRBJ1-1, with D perhaps matching TRBD1 (5 bases). The germline V gene has CDR1 MGHRA and CDR2 YSYEKL. The CDR3 sequence is 13 residues long. The germline V and J ends were trimmed by 6 bases and 5 bases, with 13 bases remaining between them. The CDR3 reads CASSPPGGTEAFF. The CDR3 DNA is TGCGCCAGCAGTCCTCCGGGGGGGACTGAAGCTTTCTTT.

The genes are TRBV7-6 and TRBJ2-7, with a tentative D call TRBD1 (6 bases). The germline V and J ends were trimmed by 6 bases and 2 bases, with 17 bases remaining between them. The CDR3 is 15 residues long. Germline values: CDR1 SGHVS, CDR2 FNYEAQ. CDR3 nucleotide sequence: TGTGCCAGCAGTCCAGGGGCCATGACGACCTACGAGCAGTACTTC. This codes for CASSPGAMTTYEQYF.

The rearrangement links TRBV6-1 to TRBJ2-1; no firm D call. The V and J ends lost 4 bases and 2 bases respectively, with 18 bases between them. In germline, CDR1 is MNHNS, CDR2 SASEGT. CDR3 size: 17 residues. CDR3 protein: CASSARDFSAAYNEQFF. The CDR3 DNA reads as TGTGCCAGCAGTGCCCGCGACTTTTCGGCTGCCTACAATGAGCAGTTCTTC.

The genes are TRBV10-2 and TRBJ2-1; D perhaps matches TRBD2 (6 bases). The germline gives CDR1 WSHSY, CDR2 SAAADI. This CDR3 has 12 residues. The V end lost 10 bases, the J end lost 10 bases, and 17 bases lay between the germline ends. Here the CDR3 reads CATSPIRGEQFF. The CDR3 DNA is TGCGCCACCTCCCCGATTCGGGGGGAGCAGTTCTTC.

V usage is TRBV9 and J usage is TRBJ1-2; possibly TRBD1 for D (6 bases). CDR1 and CDR2 from the germline V gene are SGDLS and YYNGEE. Trimming stripped 0 bases from V and 1 base from J, with 13 bases between. The CDR3 consists of 16 residues. The CDR3 sequence is CASSVVSGEGNYGYTF. CDR3 sequence (DNA): TGTGCCAGCAGCGTAGTGTCAGGGGAGGGTAACTATGGCTACACCTTC.

This sequence joins TRBV5-1 and TRBJ1-1; D might be TRBD1 (6 bases). The V end lost 5 bases, the J end lost 4 bases, and 24 bases lay between the germline ends. CDR1 is SGHRS and CDR2 is YFSETQ in the germline V gene. The CDR3 has 17 amino acids. The CDR3 nucleotides read TGCGCCAGCAGGGGGCAGGGGCTGACTGCGGTCTGCACTGAAGCTTTCTTT. Protein product: CASRGQGLTAVCTEAFF.

V and J are TRBV27 and TRBJ2-1; 9 nucleotides align to TRBD1. Per the germline V gene, CDR1 is MNHEY and CDR2 is SMNVEV (reference sequence). V lost 5 bases to trimming and J lost 4 bases; unmatched junction nucleotides: 9. This CDR3 has 16 residues. The DNA for the CDR3 is TGTGCCAGCAGTCGCCGTGACAGGGGGGAGTACAATGAGCAGTTCTTC. As protein: CASSRRDRGEYNEQFF.

This rearrangement joins TRBV27 to TRBJ1-1; the D gene is possibly TRBD1 (6 bases). There are 14 residues in the CDR3. The V end was cut by 6 bases, the J end by 4 bases, with 15 bases between. Germline V lookup: CDR1 MNHEY, CDR2 SMNVEV (reference sequence). The CDR3 sequence is CASSWGGGSTEAFF. The CDR3, as DNA: TGTGCCAGCAGCTGGGGGGGCGGTTCCACTGAAGCTTTCTTT.

This clone was recorded once. The chain joins TRBV28 to TRBJ1-2; D unclear. Looked up from germline, CDR1 is MDHEN and CDR2 is SYDVKM. Trimming took off 5 bases at V and 0 bases at J, with 7 bases between the two ends. This CDR3 is built from 13 residues. CDR3 sequence reads: CASSETPNYGYTF. The CDR3 region has the DNA TGTGCCAGCAGTGAAACACCTAACTATGGCTACACCTTC.

This chain uses TRBV25-1 with TRBJ2-3; TRBD2 aligns across 16 bases. There are 16 residues in the CDR3. CDR1 is MGHDK and CDR2 is SYGVNS in the germline V gene. The V segment lost 7 bases and the J segment 4 bases; nucleotides outside the gene matches: 5. The CDR3 DNA reads TGTGCCAGCAAGGGACTAGCGGGGGGGCAATCAGATACGCAGTATTTT. Protein: CASKGLAGGQSDTQYF.

The gene calls are TRBV9 and TRBJ1-4; D might be TRBD1 (6 bases). Germline V gives CDR1 SGDLS, CDR2 YYNGEE. CDR3 size: 15 residues. V lost 2 bases, J lost 7 bases, and 15 bases lay in between. As DNA, the CDR3 is TGTGCCAGCAGCGTCTCTGGGGGGGCGTTTGAAAAACTGTTTTTT. It specifies CASSVSGGAFEKLFF.

The V call is TRBV4-1, the J call TRBJ2-7, with 7 bases that match TRBD1. Per germline, CDR1 MGHRA and CDR2 YSYEKL. The V gene end was trimmed by 7 bases and the J gene end by 4 bases; junction bases not matched to a gene: 13. This CDR3 region has 15 residues. DNA of the CDR3: TGCGCCAGCACCCCAACCCGGGACAGAGCTTACGAGCAGTACTTC. Translating gives CASTPTRDRAYEQYF.

This rearrangement joins TRBV4-1 to TRBJ2-6; D possibly corresponds to TRBD1 (6 bases). V dropped 6 bases and J dropped 0 bases, with 24 bases sitting between them. The CDR3 length is 20 residues. Germline V CDR1 and CDR2: MGHRA, YSYEKL. The DNA of the CDR3 is TGCGCCAGCAGTCGTCTTTATTGGGGGCCTATTACCTCTGGGGCCAACGTCCTGACTTTC. Its protein product is CASSRLYWGPITSGANVLTF.

This clone was detected once. It is unclear where the CDR3 begins or ends on the DNA, so no DNA is shown, and the CDR3 is as TCRdb lists it. The V gene is TRBV6-1, the J gene TRBJ1-6; TRBD1, the D gene given by the table, was not confirmed from the DNA. The V gene's germline CDR1 is MNHNS and CDR2 SASEGT. The CDR3 sequence runs 15 residues, both termini included. CDR3 in amino acids: CASSSSVQGYSPLHF.

This chain links TRBV6-1 with TRBJ2-3; 7 bases line up with TRBD1. The CDR3 has 16 amino acids. CDR1 and CDR2 from the germline V gene are MNHNS and SASEGT. With 3 bases clipped from V and 2 bases from J, the junction kept 8 bases outside the gene matches. The CDR3 DNA reads TGTGCCAGCAGTGATCGAGGGGGCGAGACCACAGATACGCAGTATTTT. Translating it yields CASSDRGGETTDTQYF.

The chain couples TRBV4-1 to TRBJ2-4; D is ambiguous. This CDR3 region has 17 residues. Between the trimmed V and J ends, which lost 2 bases and 0 bases, there was a span of 14 bases. CDR1 is MGHRA, CDR2 YSYEKL, per germline. The CDR3 is CASSQSALLQAKNIQYF. The CDR3 DNA reads as TGCGCCAGCAGCCAAAGTGCTCTACTTCAAGCCAAAAACATTCAGTACTTC.

The CDR3, as DNA: TGTGCCAGCAGAATTGACAGGGGCTATGGCTACACCTTC. It encodes CASRIDRGYGYTF. This rearrangement joins TRBV28 to TRBJ1-2, with TRBD1 identical over 8 bases. The CDR3 sequence is 13 residues long. CDR1 is MDHEN and CDR2 is SYDVKM in the germline V gene. Unmatched junction bases numbered 4, after V lost 6 bases and J lost 4 bases.

In DNA form, the CDR3 reads TGTGCCAGCAGTGAAGATCCAGTCAAAGAGACCCAGTACTTC. Translated, it gives CASSEDPVKETQYF. The chain links TRBV6-1 to TRBJ2-5; D call uncertain. Germline loops: CDR1 MNHNS, CDR2 SASEGT. V was cut by 1 base and J by 3 bases, with 9 bases left in between. This CDR3 has 14 residues.

The chain carries TRBV29-1 and TRBJ2-4, with D possibly being TRBD2 (7 bases). Germline CDR1 SQVTM, CDR2 ANQGSEA. The CDR3 length is 13 residues. V was cut by 7 bases and J by 8 bases, with 18 bases left in between. The CDR3 protein is CSGREGGLDIQYF. The DNA of the CDR3 is TGCAGCGGGAGGGAGGGGGGTTTGGACATTCAGTACTTC.

The chain employs TRBV7-6 and TRBJ1-5, with 9 bases lining up with TRBD1. Trimming took 6 bases from V and 4 from J; bases not matched to a gene: 16. The CDR3 runs to 18 residues. CDR1 is SGHVS, CDR2 FNYEAQ, per germline. The CDR3 DNA reads TGTGCCAGCAGTCGCTTTACCGGGACAGGGTTCGGGAATCAGCCCCAGCATTTT. It translates to CASSRFTGTGFGNQPQHF.

The chain carries TRBV28 and TRBJ1-2, with D possibly being TRBD1 (5 bases). Trimming removed 6 bases at V and 8 bases at J, with 28 bases between. CDR3 length equals 17 residues. Looked up from germline, CDR1 is MDHEN and CDR2 is SYDVKM. DNA of the CDR3: TGTGCCAGCAGGTACCAGGGAATTTCTCCCCCTTTTGGGGGCTACACCTTC. The encoded protein is CASRYQGISPPFGGYTF.

The V gene is TRBV7-9, the J gene TRBJ1-5, with TRBD1 matching over 12 bases. In germline, CDR1 is SEHNR, CDR2 FQNEAQ (reference sequence). This CDR3 spans 17 amino acids. V gave up 3 bases and J gave up 5 bases; unmatched junction bases: 8. The CDR3: CASSLLPGQGADQPQHF. The CDR3 region has the DNA TGTGCCAGCAGCTTGTTACCGGGACAGGGGGCGGATCAGCCCCAGCATTTT.

The V and J genes are TRBV12-5 and TRBJ2-7; 10 bases are shared with TRBD2. Germline V gene sequence: CDR1 LGHNT, CDR2 FRNRAP. There are 20 residues in the CDR3. V gave up 5 bases and J gave up 0 bases; unmatched junction bases: 19. The CDR3 sequence: CASGKGNRVQASGGSYEQYF. The CDR3 DNA reads TGTGCTAGTGGTAAAGGTAACCGAGTCCAGGCTAGCGGGGGCTCCTACGAGCAGTACTTC.

This clone was counted a single time. The chain employs TRBV4-1 and TRBJ2-5, with D possibly TRBD1 on 7 matching bases. V gave up 1 base and J gave up 3 bases, with 9 bases separating them. Germline CDR1 is MGHRA and CDR2 is YSYEKL. The CDR3 runs to 14 residues. The CDR3 sequence is CASSQVRGEETQYF. CDR3 bases: TGCGCCAGCAGCCAAGTCAGGGGGGAAGAGACCCAGTACTTC.

V gene TRBV27 combines with J gene TRBJ1-5, with unresolved D. Germline V gene sequence: CDR1 MNHEY, CDR2 SMNVEV (reference sequence). The CDR3 totals 14 residues. Trimming took 2 bases from V and 7 from J, leaving 12 bases between them. The CDR3 spells CASSLREGFQPQHF. The CDR3, as DNA: TGTGCCAGCAGTTTACGAGAGGGTTTCCAGCCCCAGCATTTT.

This sequence joins TRBV5-4 and TRBJ2-2, with 8 bases that match TRBD2. Looked up from germline, CDR1 is SGHNT and CDR2 is YYREEE (reference sequence). The CDR3 sequence is 18 residues long. The junction had 14 bases not matched to a gene; V was cut back by 1 base and J by 6 bases. CDR3 region: CASSLSSGTGGAAGELFF. DNA of the CDR3: TGTGCCAGCAGCTTGTCCTCAGGCACCGGGGGGGCGGCCGGGGAGCTGTTTTTT.

The rearrangement uses TRBV5-1 and TRBJ2-7; D remains unclear. V lost 4 bases to trimming and J lost 2 bases, with 4 bases between them. The CDR3 runs 11 residues. CDR1 is SGHRS, CDR2 YFSETQ, per germline. The CDR3 is CASSLPYEQYF. Here the CDR3 DNA reads TGCGCCAGCAGCCTACCCTACGAGCAGTACTTC.